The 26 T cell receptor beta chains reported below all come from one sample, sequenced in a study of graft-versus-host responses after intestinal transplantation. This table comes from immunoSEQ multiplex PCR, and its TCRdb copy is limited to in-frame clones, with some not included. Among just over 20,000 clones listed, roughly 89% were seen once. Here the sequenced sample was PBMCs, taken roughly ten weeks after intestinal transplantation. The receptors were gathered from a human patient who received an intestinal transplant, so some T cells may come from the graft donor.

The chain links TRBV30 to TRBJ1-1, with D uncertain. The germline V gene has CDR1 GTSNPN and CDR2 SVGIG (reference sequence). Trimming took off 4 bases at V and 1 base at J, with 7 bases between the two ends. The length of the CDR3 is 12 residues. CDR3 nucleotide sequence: TGTGCCTGGACGTGGGAGAACACTGAAGCTTTCTTT. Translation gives CAWTWENTEAFF.

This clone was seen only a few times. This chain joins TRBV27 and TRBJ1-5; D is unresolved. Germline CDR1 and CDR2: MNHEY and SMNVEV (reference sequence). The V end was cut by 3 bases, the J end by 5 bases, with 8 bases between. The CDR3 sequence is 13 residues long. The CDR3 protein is CASSFGWDQPQHF. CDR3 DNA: TGTGCCAGCAGTTTTGGGTGGGATCAGCCCCAGCATTTT.

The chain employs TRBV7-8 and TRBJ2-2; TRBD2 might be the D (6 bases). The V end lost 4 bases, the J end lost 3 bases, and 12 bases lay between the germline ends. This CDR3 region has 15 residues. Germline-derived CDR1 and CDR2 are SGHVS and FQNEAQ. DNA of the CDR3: TGTGCCAGCAGCTACGGGGGACGGGACACCGGGGAGCTGTTTTTT. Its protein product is CASSYGGRDTGELFF.

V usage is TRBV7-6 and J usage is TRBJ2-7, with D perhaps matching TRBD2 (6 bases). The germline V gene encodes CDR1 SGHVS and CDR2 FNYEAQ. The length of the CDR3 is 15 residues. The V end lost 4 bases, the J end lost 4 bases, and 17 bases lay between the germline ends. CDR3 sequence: CASSSNGGEGYEQYF. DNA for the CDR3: TGTGCCAGCAGCTCCAACGGCGGGGAAGGGTACGAGCAGTACTTC.

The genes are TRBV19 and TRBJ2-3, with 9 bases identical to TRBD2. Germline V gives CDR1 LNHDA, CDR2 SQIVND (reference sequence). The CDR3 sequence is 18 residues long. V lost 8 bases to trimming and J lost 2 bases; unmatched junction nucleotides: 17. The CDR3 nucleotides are TGTGCCAGTCACCCGGGCAGATGGGGACTAGCCAACACAGATACGCAGTATTTT. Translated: CASHPGRWGLANTDTQYF.

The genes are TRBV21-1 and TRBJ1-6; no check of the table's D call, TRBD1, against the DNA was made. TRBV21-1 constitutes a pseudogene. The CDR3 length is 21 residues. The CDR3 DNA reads TGTGCCAGCAGCAAAAAAAGGGGGCTTAGACAGGGGGCGACCTATAATTCACCCCTCCACTTT. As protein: CASSKKRGLRQGATYNSPLHF.

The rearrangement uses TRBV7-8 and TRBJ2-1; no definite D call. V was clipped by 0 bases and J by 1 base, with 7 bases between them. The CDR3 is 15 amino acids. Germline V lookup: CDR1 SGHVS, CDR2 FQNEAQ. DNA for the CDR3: TGTGCCAGCAGCTTAGCGCCGGATTCCTACAATGAGCAGTTCTTC. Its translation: CASSLAPDSYNEQFF.

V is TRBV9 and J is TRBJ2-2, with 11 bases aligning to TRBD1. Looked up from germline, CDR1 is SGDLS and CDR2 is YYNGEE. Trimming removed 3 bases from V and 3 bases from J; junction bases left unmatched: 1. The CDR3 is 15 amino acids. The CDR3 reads CASSGDRGYTGELFF. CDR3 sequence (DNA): TGTGCCAGCAGCGGGGACAGGGGGTACACCGGGGAGCTGTTTTTT.

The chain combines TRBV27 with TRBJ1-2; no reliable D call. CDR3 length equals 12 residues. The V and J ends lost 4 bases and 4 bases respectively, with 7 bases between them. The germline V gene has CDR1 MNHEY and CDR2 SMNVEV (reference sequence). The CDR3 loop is CASSSRGYGYTF. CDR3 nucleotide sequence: TGTGCCAGCAGTTCAAGAGGCTATGGCTACACCTTC.

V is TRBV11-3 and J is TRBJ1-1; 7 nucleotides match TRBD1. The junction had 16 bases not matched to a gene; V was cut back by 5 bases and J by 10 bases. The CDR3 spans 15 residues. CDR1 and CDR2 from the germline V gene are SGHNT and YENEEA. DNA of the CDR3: TGTGCCAGCAGCCCCATCAATGACAGGGCTTGTCGAGCTTTCTTT. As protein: CASSPINDRACRAFF.

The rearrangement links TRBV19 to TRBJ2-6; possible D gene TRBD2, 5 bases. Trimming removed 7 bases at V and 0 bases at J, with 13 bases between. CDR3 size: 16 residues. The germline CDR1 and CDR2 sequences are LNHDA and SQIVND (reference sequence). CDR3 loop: CASNQKRFSGANVLTF. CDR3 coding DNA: TGTGCCAGTAACCAGAAGCGGTTCTCTGGGGCCAACGTCCTGACTTTC.

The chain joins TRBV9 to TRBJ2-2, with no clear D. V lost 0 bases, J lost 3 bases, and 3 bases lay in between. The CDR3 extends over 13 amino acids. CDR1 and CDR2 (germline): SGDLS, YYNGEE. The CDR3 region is CASSVGDTGELFF. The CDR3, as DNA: TGTGCCAGCAGCGTAGGCGACACCGGGGAGCTGTTTTTT.

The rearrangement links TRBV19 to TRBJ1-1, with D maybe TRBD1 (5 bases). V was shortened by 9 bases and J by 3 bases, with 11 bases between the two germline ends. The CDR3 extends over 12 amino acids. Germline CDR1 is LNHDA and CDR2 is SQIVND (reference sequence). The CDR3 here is CASYDSHTEAFF. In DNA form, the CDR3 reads TGTGCCAGCTACGACAGTCACACTGAAGCTTTCTTT.

CDR3 region: CAISESRGQNPTEAFF. In nucleotides, the CDR3 is TGTGCCATCAGTGAGTCGAGAGGACAAAATCCCACTGAAGCTTTCTTT. V is TRBV10-3 and J is TRBJ1-1, with a possible D match to TRBD1 (5 bases). This CDR3 is built from 16 residues. Per the germline V gene, CDR1 is ENHRY and CDR2 is SYGVKD. The germline V and J ends were trimmed by 0 bases and 4 bases, with 15 bases remaining between them.

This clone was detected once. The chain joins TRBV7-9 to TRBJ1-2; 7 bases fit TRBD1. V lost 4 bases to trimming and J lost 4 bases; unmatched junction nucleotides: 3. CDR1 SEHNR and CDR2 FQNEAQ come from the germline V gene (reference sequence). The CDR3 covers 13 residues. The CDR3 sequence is CASSSGTVYGYTF. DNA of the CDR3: TGTGCCAGCAGCTCCGGGACAGTCTATGGCTACACCTTC.

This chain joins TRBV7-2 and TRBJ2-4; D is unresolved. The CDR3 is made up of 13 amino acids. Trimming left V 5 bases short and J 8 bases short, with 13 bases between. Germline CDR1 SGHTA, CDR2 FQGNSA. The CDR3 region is CASSATQLDIQYF. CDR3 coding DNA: TGTGCCAGCAGCGCCACACAGCTTGACATTCAGTACTTC.

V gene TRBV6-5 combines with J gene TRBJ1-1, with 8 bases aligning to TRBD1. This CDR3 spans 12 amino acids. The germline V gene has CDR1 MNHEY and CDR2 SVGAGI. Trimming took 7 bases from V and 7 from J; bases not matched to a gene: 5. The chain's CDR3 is CASIGTGSEAFF. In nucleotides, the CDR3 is TGTGCCAGCATCGGGACAGGCAGTGAAGCTTTCTTT.

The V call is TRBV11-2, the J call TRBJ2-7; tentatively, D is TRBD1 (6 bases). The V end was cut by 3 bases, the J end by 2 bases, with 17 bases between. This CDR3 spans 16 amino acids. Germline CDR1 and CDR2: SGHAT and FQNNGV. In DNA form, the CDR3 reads TGTGCCAGCAGCTTGGGGGCACCCGGCCCCCCCTACGAGCAGTACTTC. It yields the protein CASSLGAPGPPYEQYF.

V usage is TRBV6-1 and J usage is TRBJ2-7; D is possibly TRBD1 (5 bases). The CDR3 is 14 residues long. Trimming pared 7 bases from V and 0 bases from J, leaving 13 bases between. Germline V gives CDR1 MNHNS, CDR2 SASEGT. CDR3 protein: CASMQGTSSYEQYF. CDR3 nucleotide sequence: TGTGCCAGCATGCAGGGCACGAGCTCCTACGAGCAGTACTTC.

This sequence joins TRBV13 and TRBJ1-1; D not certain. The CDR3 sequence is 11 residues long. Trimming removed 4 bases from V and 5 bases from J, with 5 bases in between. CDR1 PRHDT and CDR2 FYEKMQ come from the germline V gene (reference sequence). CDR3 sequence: CASSSGTEAFF. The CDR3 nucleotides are TGTGCCAGCAGCTCCGGTACTGAAGCTTTCTTT.

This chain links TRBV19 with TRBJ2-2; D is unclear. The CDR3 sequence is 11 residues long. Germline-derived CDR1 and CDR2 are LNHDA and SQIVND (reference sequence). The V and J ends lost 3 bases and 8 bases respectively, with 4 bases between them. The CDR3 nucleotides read TGTGCCAGTAGTATGGAAGGGGAGCTGTTTTTT. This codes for CASSMEGELFF.

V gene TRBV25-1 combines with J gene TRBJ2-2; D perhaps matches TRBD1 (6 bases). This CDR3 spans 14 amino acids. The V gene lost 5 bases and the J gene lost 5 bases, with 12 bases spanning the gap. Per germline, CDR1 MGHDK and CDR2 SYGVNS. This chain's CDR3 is CASSKTQGTGELFF. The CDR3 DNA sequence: TGTGCCAGCAGTAAAACTCAGGGGACCGGGGAGCTGTTTTTT.

DNA for the CDR3: TGTGCCATCAGTGAGGGGGGGAGGGTCGAGCAGTACTTC. This sequence encodes CAISEGGRVEQYF. This chain connects TRBV10-3 to TRBJ2-7, with 7 nucleotides matching TRBD2. This CDR3 has 13 residues. The junction had 4 bases not matched to a gene; V was cut back by 2 bases and J by 6 bases. The germline V gene encodes CDR1 ENHRY and CDR2 SYGVKD.

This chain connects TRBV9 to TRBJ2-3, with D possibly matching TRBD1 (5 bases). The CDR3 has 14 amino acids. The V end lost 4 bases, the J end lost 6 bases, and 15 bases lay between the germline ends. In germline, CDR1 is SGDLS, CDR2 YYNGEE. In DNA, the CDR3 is TGTGCCAGCAGCCTCTGGGAAGGGGCCGATACGCAGTATTTT. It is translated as CASSLWEGADTQYF.

The CDR3 nucleotides read TGTGCCACTTCGTTACTGTTTGGAACTGAAGCTTTCTTT. Its protein is CATSLLFGTEAFF. The gene calls are TRBV14 and TRBJ1-1, with unresolved D. The CDR3 sequence is 13 residues long. In germline, CDR1 is SGHDN, CDR2 FVKESK. V was clipped by 10 bases and J by 5 bases, with 17 bases between them.

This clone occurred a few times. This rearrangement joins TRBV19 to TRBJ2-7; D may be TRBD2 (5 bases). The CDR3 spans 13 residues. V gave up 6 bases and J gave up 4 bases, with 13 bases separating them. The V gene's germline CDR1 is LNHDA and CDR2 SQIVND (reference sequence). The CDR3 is CASRADGGYEQYF. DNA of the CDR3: TGTGCCAGTAGGGCAGACGGAGGATACGAGCAGTACTTC.